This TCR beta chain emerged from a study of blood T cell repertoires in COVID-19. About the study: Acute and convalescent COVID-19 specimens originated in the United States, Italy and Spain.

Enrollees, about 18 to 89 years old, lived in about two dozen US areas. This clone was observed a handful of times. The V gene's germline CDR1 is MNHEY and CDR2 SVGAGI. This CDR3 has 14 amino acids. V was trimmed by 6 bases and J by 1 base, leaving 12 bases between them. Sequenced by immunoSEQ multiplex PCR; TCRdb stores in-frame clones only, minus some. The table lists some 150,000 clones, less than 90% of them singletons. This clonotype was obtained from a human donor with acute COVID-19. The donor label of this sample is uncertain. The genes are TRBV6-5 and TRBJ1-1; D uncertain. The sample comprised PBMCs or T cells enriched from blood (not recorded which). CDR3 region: CASRYRQANTEAFF. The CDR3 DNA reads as TGTGCCAGCAGGTATCGGCAGGCGAACACTGAAGCTTTCTTT.